This entry lists 14 T cell receptor beta chains sequenced from one sample in a study of blood T cell repertoires in COVID-19. Assay used: immunoSEQ multiplex PCR; TCRdb lists only in-frame clones, some missing. Of over 100,000 clones listed, about 87% were seen once; the top ten hold 2% to 3%. The sequencing sample was made of peripheral blood. These receptors all stem from a middle-aged man with active COVID-19.

V is TRBV6-2 or TRBV6-3 and J is TRBJ2-1, with 9 nucleotides matching TRBD2. Germline-derived CDR1 and CDR2 are MNHEY and SVGEGT. The V segment lost 3 bases and the J segment 5 bases; nucleotides outside the gene matches: 5. The CDR3 loop spans 15 amino acids. CDR3 amino acids: CASSYRGGANNEQFF. The CDR3 region has the DNA TGTGCCAGCAGTTATCGCGGGGGGGCAAACAATGAGCAGTTCTTC.

This clone was seen a few times. The chain links TRBV7-9 to TRBJ2-2, with D perhaps matching TRBD1 (6 bases). The germline gives CDR1 SEHNR, CDR2 FQNEAQ (reference sequence). CDR3 length: 17 residues. Trimming shortened V by 5 bases and J by 2 bases, and 18 bases separated the two germline ends. Here the CDR3 reads CASSPISGTPNTGELFF. The CDR3 DNA follows: TGTGCCAGCAGCCCTATATCAGGGACACCTAACACCGGGGAGCTGTTTTTT.

The rearrangement joins TRBV14 to TRBJ2-2; a weak D match, TRBD1 (5 bases). Germline loops: CDR1 SGHDN, CDR2 FVKESK. CDR3 length equals 16 residues. Trimming stripped 8 bases from V and 0 bases from J, with 16 bases between. CDR3 region: CASGNRQTPNTGELFF. The CDR3 nucleotides are TGTGCCAGCGGGAATCGACAGACACCGAACACCGGGGAGCTGTTTTTT.

The chain joins TRBV7-4 to TRBJ1-1, with D perhaps TRBD1 (6 bases). The CDR3 spans 14 residues. Trimming removed 3 bases at V and 7 bases at J, with 15 bases between. CDR1 is SGHVT and CDR2 is SQSDAQ in the germline V gene. In nucleotides, the CDR3 is TGTGCCAGCAGCTTTGACAGGAACTTAATTGAAGCTTTCTTT. This sequence encodes CASSFDRNLIEAFF.

J is TRBJ1-5 and V is TRBV24-1, with 8 bases lining up with TRBD1. CDR1 and CDR2 from the germline V gene are KGHDR and SFDVKD. This CDR3 is built from 24 residues. V dropped 1 base and J dropped 0; count of bases not matched to a gene: 25. CDR3 sequence: CATSDFRQGIIGGLEVYSNQPQHF. The CDR3 DNA is TGTGCCACCAGTGATTTCCGACAGGGGATCATTGGGGGGTTGGAGGTCTATAGCAATCAGCCCCAGCATTTT.

The J gene is TRBJ1-6, the V gene TRBV14; D ambiguous. Germline values: CDR1 SGHDN, CDR2 FVKESK. The CDR3 loop spans 13 amino acids. The V and J ends lost 0 bases and 10 bases respectively, with 7 bases between them. The DNA for the CDR3 is TGTGCCAGCAGCCAAGATCTCGGGTCACCCCTCCACTTT. Its translation: CASSQDLGSPLHF.

To note about this clone: This sample includes further DNA sequences coding for the same CDR3. The rearrangement uses TRBV9 and TRBJ2-3, with 10 bases that match TRBD2. The CDR3 sequence is 14 residues long. From germline, CDR1 is SGDLS and CDR2 YYNGEE. J was trimmed by 5 bases and V by 4 bases; bases with no gene match: 4. The chain's CDR3 is CASSPLAGGDTQYF. The CDR3 DNA is TGTGCCAGCAGCCCTTTAGCGGGGGGAGATACGCAGTATTTT.

V usage is TRBV27 and J usage is TRBJ1-1; 9 nucleotides match TRBD1. The germline V gene encodes CDR1 MNHEY and CDR2 SMNVEV (reference sequence). J was trimmed by 7 bases and V by 0 bases; bases with no gene match: 0. The CDR3 is made up of 13 amino acids. CDR3 protein: CASSLSGQGEAFF. The CDR3 DNA reads as TGTGCCAGCAGTTTATCGGGACAGGGTGAAGCTTTCTTT.

V and J are TRBV6-5 and TRBJ1-2; 8 bases agree with TRBD1. Germline values: CDR1 MNHEY, CDR2 SVGAGI. The CDR3 covers 14 residues. Trimming cost V 4 bases and J 7 bases; bases outside gene matches: 8. The CDR3 reads CASSLSGGWGGYTF. CDR3 DNA: TGTGCCAGCAGTTTATCAGGGGGCTGGGGTGGCTACACCTTC.

The V call is TRBV10-3, the J call TRBJ2-3, with D unresolved. Looked up from germline, CDR1 is ENHRY and CDR2 is SYGVKD. CDR3 size: 14 residues. Trimming took off 0 bases at V and 2 bases at J, with 6 bases between the two ends. CDR3 DNA: TGTGCCATCAGTGAGTCACTCAACACAGATACGCAGTATTTT. Its protein is CAISESLNTDTQYF.

The J gene is TRBJ2-5, the V gene TRBV7-2; the D gene is possibly TRBD2 (7 bases). Germline loops: CDR1 SGHTA, CDR2 FQGNSA. This CDR3 is built from 15 residues. The V and J ends lost 5 bases and 5 bases respectively, with 18 bases between them. Here the CDR3 reads CASSSGWGGSETQYF. DNA of the CDR3: TGTGCCAGCAGCAGTGGGTGGGGGGGCTCGGAGACCCAGTACTTC.

The chain is built from TRBV27 and TRBJ2-5; 11 bases match TRBD2. The length of the CDR3 is 16 residues. Germline V CDR1 and CDR2: MNHEY, SMNVEV (reference sequence). V shed 5 bases and J 7 bases; nucleotides not matched to a gene: 12. In nucleotides, the CDR3 is TGTGCCAGCAGTCCTACCGGGACTAGCGGTCCCTGGACCCAGTACTTC. Its protein product is CASSPTGTSGPWTQYF.

This chain joins TRBV19 and TRBJ1-5; TRBD1 aligns across 7 bases. The CDR3 has 14 residues. The trim removed 5 bases at V and 2 bases at J, leaving 3 bases unmatched. Per the germline V gene, CDR1 is LNHDA and CDR2 is SQIVND (reference sequence). The CDR3 loop reads CASSLTGGNQPQHF. CDR3 coding DNA: TGTGCCAGTAGTCTAACAGGGGGCAATCAGCCCCAGCATTTT.

Written as DNA, the CDR3 is TGTGCCAGCAGTGAAGCGGCCAGGGGGCTCGGCTACACCTTC. This sequence encodes CASSEAARGLGYTF. V and J are TRBV2 and TRBJ1-2, with 8 bases aligning to TRBD1. Germline loops: CDR1 SNHLY, CDR2 FYNNEI. The CDR3 runs 14 residues. The ends lost 0 bases at V and 8 bases at J; junction bases unmatched: 5. The whole variable domain, filled in from reference TRBV2 and TRBJ1-2, reads EPEVTQTPSHQVTQMGQEVILRCVPISNHLYFYWYRQILGQKVEFLVSFYNNEISEKSEIFDDQFSVERPDGSNFTLKIRSTKLEDSAMYFCASSEAARGLGYTFGSGTRLTVV.